Below, 8 T cell receptor beta chains from the same sample are listed, as sequenced in a study of response to subunit inactivated influenza vaccine. TCRdb re-derived calls from the RT-PCR reads in MiXCR, one entry per CDR3 protein. The data show around 580,000 distinct CDR3 sequences, about an eighth seen once. The sequencing used PBMCs from blood, collected on the day of vaccination. Receptor source: a middle-aged man who received an inactivated influenza vaccine.

This clonotype came up many times. V usage is TRBV12-3 or TRBV12-4 and J usage is TRBJ1-5; TRBD1 might be the D (6 bases). This CDR3 contains 14 residues. The V and J ends lost 6 bases and 7 bases respectively, with 16 bases between them. The CDR3 loop reads CASRGSGRGQPQHF. CDR3 DNA sequence: TGTGCCAGCAGGGGTTCAGGGAGGGGGCAGCCCCAGCATTTT.

V gene TRBV4-2 combines with J gene TRBJ2-2, with D possibly TRBD2 on 6 matching bases. The V gene's germline CDR1 is LGHNA and CDR2 YNFKEQ. The V end lost 0 bases, the J end lost 6 bases, and 8 bases lay between the germline ends. CDR3 length: 14 residues. Here the CDR3 DNA reads TGTGCCAGCAGCCAAGATTGGGGGGCCGGGGAGCTGTTTTTT. This codes for CASSQDWGAGELFF.

The chain employs TRBV4-3 and TRBJ2-7; D is ambiguous. With 0 bases removed from V and 0 bases from J, the gap between germline ends came to 9 bases. CDR3 length: 15 amino acids. The germline V gene has CDR1 LGHNA and CDR2 YSLEER. CDR3 in DNA: TGCGCCAGCAGCCAAGATGAACTGGACTCCTACGAGCAGTACTTC. It yields the protein CASSQDELDSYEQYF.

The CDR3 spells CASSLVNVRTAEQFF. The CDR3 nucleotides read TGTGCCAGCAGCTTAGTTAATGTTCGAACCGCTGAGCAGTTCTTC. The V gene is TRBV11-3, the J gene TRBJ2-1; D is undetermined. Germline V CDR1 and CDR2: SGHNT, YENEEA. The CDR3 length is 15 residues. V lost 1 base, J lost 9 bases, and 16 bases lay in between.

This clonotype was seen many times. V and J are TRBV6-2 or TRBV6-3 and TRBJ2-1, with 11 nucleotides matching TRBD2. The J segment lost 10 bases and the V segment lost 7 bases, leaving 9 bases of the junction unmatched. This CDR3 has 14 amino acids. CDR1 is MNHEY and CDR2 is SVGEGT in the germline V gene. The CDR3 sequence is CASTTGTSGQEQFF. For the CDR3, the DNA is TGTGCCAGCACCACCGGGACTAGCGGACAAGAGCAGTTCTTC.

This clonotype was seen a handful of times. The V call is TRBV7-2, the J call TRBJ2-2; perhaps TRBD2 as D (5 bases). Germline lookup yields CDR1 SGHTA and CDR2 FQGNSA. CDR3 length: 16 residues. V shed 1 base and J shed 2 bases, with 11 bases lying between them. The DNA for the CDR3 is TGTGCCAGCAGCTTAGTGGCGCGGACTAACACCGGGGAGCTGTTTTTT. Its translation is CASSLVARTNTGELFF.

This clonotype was observed at least ten times. The chain links TRBV7-9 to TRBJ2-3, with D unclear. Germline CDR1 and CDR2: SEHNR and FQNEAQ (reference sequence). The length of the CDR3 is 14 residues. Trimming took 4 bases from V and 3 from J, leaving 11 bases between them. This chain's CDR3 is CASSSRTLTDTQYF. CDR3 coding DNA: TGTGCCAGCAGCTCTCGGACCCTGACAGATACGCAGTATTTT. Full variable domain (outside the CDR3, taken from reference TRBV7-9 and TRBJ2-3): DTGVSQNPRHKITKRGQNVTFRCDPISEHNRLYWYRQTLGQGPEFLTYFQNEAQLEKSRLLSDRFSAERPKGSFSTLEIQRTEQGDSAMYLCASSSRTLTDTQYFGPGTRLTVL.

This chain's CDR3 is CASSPSLAGSDTQYF. CDR3 sequence (DNA): TGTGCCAGCAGCCCCTCACTAGCGGGGTCCGATACGCAGTATTTT. The J gene is TRBJ2-3, the V gene TRBV3-1; 10 nucleotides line up with TRBD2. V was clipped by 4 bases and J by 6 bases; unmatched bases: 7. Looked up from germline, CDR1 is LGHDT and CDR2 is YNNKEL (reference sequence). CDR3 length equals 15 residues.